The T cell receptor beta chain under discussion was sequenced for a study of vaccination effects on CD4 cells after COVID-19. The culture ran for about 11 days, and then CD4+ T cells were isolated. Everyone in the study got two shots of either the BNT162b2 or mRNA-1273 vaccine. Repertoires were generated with immunoSEQ multiplex PCR, while TCRdb's copy carries only in-frame clones and drops some. The table shows tens of thousands of clones, with around 70% occurring only once. Concerning this clone itself: Its target is unknown.

The CDR3 contains 15 residues. Trimming took 1 base from V and 5 from J; bases not matched to a gene: 4. Germline lookup yields CDR1 SGHRS and CDR2 YFSETQ. The rearrangement uses TRBV5-1 and TRBJ2-1; 9 bases are a match to TRBD2. This material consisted of CD4+ T cells from PBMCs cultured without peptide, taken after COVID-19 vaccination. This clonotype was sampled from a human donor who received a COVID-19 vaccine. Written as DNA, the CDR3 is TGCGCCAGCAGCTTGAGGCTAGCGGGGAACAATGAGCAGTTCTTC. This translates into CASSLRLAGNNEQFF.